The TCR beta chain described here comes from a study of graft-versus-host responses after intestinal transplantation. Study-wide context: Recipients underwent multivisceral, liver-intestinal, or isolated intestinal transplants.

This clone has only a few counts. Its target is not known. The repertoire was sequenced with immunoSEQ multiplex PCR; TCRdb's copy has only in-frame clones and lacks some. Among roughly 97,000 clones, 91% were seen once, and the ten largest hold approximately 0.18%. V was trimmed by 6 bases and J by 5 bases, leaving 13 bases between them. The CDR3 loop spans 14 amino acids. The V gene's germline CDR1 is ENHRY and CDR2 SYGVKD. This TCR was recovered from a human donor who was the organ donor for an intestinal transplant. J is TRBJ1-4 and V is TRBV10-3; tentatively, D is TRBD1 (6 bases). The starting material was unstimulated CD4+ T cells sorted from spleen or lymph node cells, obtained before transplant. The CDR3 coding sequence is TGTGCCATCAGCACCGGGACACAGAATGAAAAACTGTTTTTT. It codes for CAISTGTQNEKLFF.